Detailed here is one T cell receptor (beta chain). The antigen is not known. This CDR3 comprises 17 residues. V gave up 2 bases and J gave up 4 bases; unmatched junction bases: 6. The germline gives CDR1 SGDLS, CDR2 YYNGEE. This specimen comes from a study of beta chain features in type 1 diabetes. What was sequenced were expressed TCRB transcripts, since all of the isolated RNA had been reverse transcribed. TCRdb's table, derived via immunoSEQ multiplex PCR, lists solely in-frame clones and lacks some. Found here are fewer than 350,000 clones, over 14% of them singletons; the top ten hold 0.015% to 0.019%. Study-level points and caveats: Within patients, naive, central memory and Treg TCRB repertoires seemed more similar than within healthy donors. In all four CD4+ subsets, TCRB CDR3 length was significantly, moderately reduced in type 1 diabetes.

Sorting with CD45RO/CCR7/CD25/CD127/CD95/CD27 yielded naive, central memory, regulatory and stem-like memory CD4+ cells. What was sequenced was naive CD4+ T cells from blood. The TCR comes from a man aged 18 to 29 with type 1 diabetes. The gene calls are TRBV9 and TRBJ2-3; 14 bases fit TRBD2. The CDR3 spells CASSVQGTSGSPDTQYF. The CDR3 DNA sequence: TGTGCCAGCAGCGTTCAGGGGACTAGCGGGAGCCCAGATACGCAGTATTTT.